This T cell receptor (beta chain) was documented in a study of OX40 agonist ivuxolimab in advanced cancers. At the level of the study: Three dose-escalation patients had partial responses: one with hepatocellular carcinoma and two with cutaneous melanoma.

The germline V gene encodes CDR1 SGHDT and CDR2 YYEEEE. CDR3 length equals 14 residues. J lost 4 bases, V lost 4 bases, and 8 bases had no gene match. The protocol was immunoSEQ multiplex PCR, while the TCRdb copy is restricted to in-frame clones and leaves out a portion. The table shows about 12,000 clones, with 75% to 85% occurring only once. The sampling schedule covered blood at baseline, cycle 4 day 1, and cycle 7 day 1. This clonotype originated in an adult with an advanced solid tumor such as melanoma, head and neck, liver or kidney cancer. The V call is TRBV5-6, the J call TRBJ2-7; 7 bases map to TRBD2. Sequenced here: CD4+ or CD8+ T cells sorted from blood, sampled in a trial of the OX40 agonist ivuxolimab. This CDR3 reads CASSRLAYEYEQYF. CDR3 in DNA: TGTGCCAGCAGCAGACTAGCTTACGAGTACGAGCAGTACTTC.